The entry that follows covers one T cell receptor beta chain sequence. This entry is derived from a study of blood T cell repertoires in COVID-19. At the level of the study: T cells, B-cell-depleted T cells, or PBMCs provided the cDNA or gDNA that served as material.

This table comes from immunoSEQ multiplex PCR, and its TCRdb copy is limited to in-frame clones, with some not included. Of approximately 210,000 clones in the sample, around 90% are singletons; the top ten hold around 1.2%. Per the germline V gene, CDR1 is KGHSH and CDR2 is LQKENI. The CDR3 runs 13 residues. V lost 5 bases and J lost 4; bases outside the gene matches: 5. The chain uses TRBV18 and TRBJ2-7; 7 bases line up with TRBD1. The TCR was taken from a man aged 30 to 45 with acute or convalescent COVID-19. Sequences were obtained from peripheral blood. The CDR3 spells CASSKQGLYEQYF. Here the CDR3 DNA reads TGTGCCAGCTCAAAACAGGGGCTATACGAGCAGTACTTC.